The TCR beta chain described here comes from a study of cytomegalovirus exposure and HLA in healthy donors. Participants comprised healthy donors of bone marrow. The V end lost 2 bases, the J end lost 1 base, and 18 bases lay between the germline ends. This CDR3 region has 17 residues. Germline V gives CDR1 SGHRS, CDR2 YFSETQ. The study, taken as a whole, reports: Productive status was seen about 90% or about 30% of the time for most TCR beta V segments in an earlier analysis. The authors later linked a missense DCLRE1C variant to TCR beta V- and J-gene trimming. It was in a later analysis that TCR association rates were seen to vary by HLA locus, highest for DRB1 and lowest for HLA-C.

Comment on this clone: Its specificity is unknown.

60 Vbeta and 13 Jbeta primers were used in PCR. TCRdb's table, derived via immunoSEQ multiplex PCR, lists solely in-frame clones and lacks some. The data contain 150,000 to 200,000 clones, just under 80% of them singletons. This sequence joins TRBV5-1 and TRBJ2-5, with D perhaps TRBD2 (5 bases). Sequences were obtained from PBMCs. This receptor was taken from a woman aged 25 to 39 in good health and CMV-seropositive. The CDR3 sequence: CASSLQSSPTFQETQYF. The CDR3 DNA follows: TGCGCCAGCAGCTTACAGTCTAGCCCCACCTTCCAAGAGACCCAGTACTTC.